This T cell receptor beta chain originates from a study of OX40 agonist ivuxolimab in advanced cancers. Study background: Ivuxolimab is an agonistic anti-OX40 (CD134) antibody, and patients were treated with it. Partial responses were achieved by three patients, one with hepatocellular carcinoma and two with cutaneous melanoma.

Data came from immunoSEQ multiplex PCR; TCRdb stores just in-frame clones and leaves some out. In the table there are fewer than 70,000 clones, 84% of which are singletons. General study results and limits: Relative to CD4+, CD8+ T cells held more expanded clones on average.

The CDR3 is made up of 14 amino acids. Trimming took 6 bases from V and 5 from J; bases not matched to a gene: 8. Germline loops: CDR1 MDHEN, CDR2 SYDVKM. In the case of this clone: Its specificity is unknown.

This rearrangement joins TRBV28 to TRBJ2-3, with 7 bases identical to TRBD1. The TCR comes from an adult with an advanced solid tumor such as melanoma, head and neck, liver or kidney cancer. Sequencing used CD4+ or CD8+ T cells sorted from blood, obtained in a trial of the OX40 agonist ivuxolimab. The CDR3: CASSSTGEGDTQYF. CDR3 nucleotide sequence: TGTGCCAGCAGCTCTACAGGGGAAGGAGATACGCAGTATTTT.